Shown below are 25 T cell receptor beta chains from a single sample sequenced in a study of T cell responses to AZD1222 COVID-19 vaccine. Libraries were prepared by immunoSEQ multiplex PCR; TCRdb keeps only in-frame clonotypes and omits some of them. The profile covers approximately 130,000 clones, with 93% appearing a single time and around 0.91% taken by the ten largest. The material was peripheral blood, obtained on day 0 of AZD1222 vaccination. These receptors were collected from an adult in good health.

The chain joins TRBV2 to TRBJ2-1; D is possibly TRBD1 (5 bases). This CDR3 comprises 16 residues. Germline V lookup: CDR1 SNHLY, CDR2 FYNNEI. The V end lost 3 bases, the J end lost 0 bases, and 12 bases lay between the germline ends. The CDR3 nucleotides read TGTGCCAGCAGTGATTTTGGCAGGGCCTCCTACAATGAGCAGTTCTTC. As protein: CASSDFGRASYNEQFF.

The chain carries TRBV27 and TRBJ1-6; D remains ambiguous. The germline CDR1 and CDR2 sequences are MNHEY and SMNVEV (reference sequence). The CDR3 totals 13 residues. V was cut by 2 bases and J by 13 bases, with 12 bases left in between. CDR3 DNA sequence: TGTGCCAGCAGTTTAATGCAGGTTGGCCCCCTCCACTTT. It translates to CASSLMQVGPLHF.

V gene TRBV29-1 combines with J gene TRBJ2-7, with D perhaps being TRBD1 or TRBD2 (5 bases each). The CDR3 extends over 17 amino acids. Germline V gene sequence: CDR1 SQVTM, CDR2 ANQGSEA. V was trimmed by 5 bases and J by 0 bases, leaving 23 bases between them. CDR3 nucleotides: TGCAGCGTTTTCGACGTTACTAGGGACCGTCCCTCCTACGAGCAGTACTTC. It specifies CSVFDVTRDRPSYEQYF.

The rearrangement links TRBV5-6 to TRBJ1-5, with D perhaps matching TRBD1 (6 bases). The V end lost 1 base, the J end lost 0 bases, and 11 bases lay between the germline ends. CDR1 is SGHDT, CDR2 YYEEEE, per germline. There are 16 residues in the CDR3. CDR3 bases: TGTGCCAGCAGCTTGAGGCGCAGGGGTAGCAATCAGCCCCAGCATTTT. Translating it yields CASSLRRRGSNQPQHF.

The V gene is TRBV15, the J gene TRBJ2-1; 8 positions agree with TRBD2. CDR1 and CDR2 (germline): LNHNV, YYDKDF (reference sequence). V trimming: 4 bases; J trimming: 3 bases; junction bases outside the gene matches: 8. The CDR3 runs to 16 residues. CDR3 sequence reads: CATSNHLRGGYNEQFF. For the CDR3, the DNA is TGTGCCACCAGCAACCACTTACGGGGGGGCTACAATGAGCAGTTCTTC. Using reference TRBV15 and TRBJ2-1 for the parts outside the CDR3, the full variable domain is DAMVIQNPRYQVTQFGKPVTLSCSQTLNHNVMYWYQQKSSQAPKLLFHYYDKDFNNEADTPDNFQSRRPNTSFCFLDIRSPGLGDTAMYLCATSNHLRGGYNEQFFGPGTRLTVL.

The V gene is TRBV7-2, the J gene TRBJ2-1; tentatively, D is TRBD2 (6 bases). The germline V gene has CDR1 SGHTA and CDR2 FQGNSA. Trimming took 5 bases from V and 7 from J, leaving 15 bases between them. The CDR3 has 14 residues. This CDR3 reads CASSLGVGGNEQFF. The CDR3 DNA follows: TGTGCCAGCAGCCTCGGCGTTGGGGGGAATGAGCAGTTCTTC.

This chain connects TRBV7-9 to TRBJ2-5; 8 bases are a match to TRBD2. The CDR3 covers 17 residues. Germline V gene sequence: CDR1 SEHNR, CDR2 FQNEAQ (reference sequence). V gave up 5 bases and J gave up 5 bases; unmatched junction bases: 16. The DNA of the CDR3 is TGTGCCAGCAGCGCATATGCTGTGGGACTAGAGGGGGAGACCCAGTACTTC. Protein product: CASSAYAVGLEGETQYF.

The rearrangement uses TRBV11-3 and TRBJ2-3; no definite D call. The V end was cut by 3 bases, the J end by 2 bases, with 9 bases between. This CDR3 has 14 residues. From germline, CDR1 is SGHNT and CDR2 YENEEA. The CDR3 sequence: CASSLGRATDTQYF. The CDR3, as DNA: TGTGCCAGCAGCTTGGGTAGGGCCACAGATACGCAGTATTTT.

The J gene is TRBJ1-2, the V gene TRBV15; D may be TRBD1 (5 bases). CDR3 length: 15 residues. Looked up from germline, CDR1 is LNHNV and CDR2 is YYDKDF (reference sequence). Trimming stripped 0 bases from V and 4 bases from J, with 12 bases between. In DNA form, the CDR3 reads TGTGCCACCAGCAGAGATCAGGGAGTCTCCTATGGCTACACCTTC. Translated: CATSRDQGVSYGYTF.

The chain joins TRBV5-6 to TRBJ1-3; D is unresolved. Looked up from germline, CDR1 is SGHDT and CDR2 is YYEEEE. The V and J ends lost 0 bases and 0 bases respectively, with 10 bases between them. The CDR3 loop spans 16 amino acids. CDR3: CASSLGTSYSGNTIYF. DNA for the CDR3: TGTGCCAGCAGCTTGGGGACGAGCTACTCTGGAAACACCATATATTTT.

The chain couples TRBV3-1 (or the pseudogene TRBV3-2) to TRBJ2-1; 11 bases are shared with TRBD2. There are 13 residues in the CDR3. The V gene's germline CDR1 is LGHDT and CDR2 YNNKEL (reference sequence). With V trimmed by 5 bases and J by 9 bases, 3 bases remained unmatched. The CDR3 reads CASSGLAGGEQFF. The CDR3 nucleotides are TGTGCCAGCAGCGGTCTAGCGGGGGGTGAGCAGTTCTTC.

V is TRBV11-2 and J is TRBJ1-2, with 8 bases identical to TRBD1. J gave up 2 bases and V 6 bases, and 5 bases lay outside the gene matches. This CDR3 is built from 14 residues. CDR1 SGHAT and CDR2 FQNNGV come from the germline V gene. Here the CDR3 reads CASRRGQGNYGYTF. The DNA for the CDR3 is TGTGCCAGCAGGCGAGGACAGGGAAACTATGGCTACACCTTC.

The rearrangement links TRBV9 to TRBJ1-2; 8 bases align to TRBD1. Germline V gives CDR1 SGDLS, CDR2 YYNGEE. Trimming at V came to 4 bases and at J to 5 bases, leaving 4 bases not matched to a gene. This CDR3 has 13 amino acids. The CDR3: CASSKRDRYGYTF. The CDR3 DNA is TGTGCCAGCAGCAAACGGGACAGGTATGGCTACACCTTC.

J is TRBJ2-2 and V is TRBV10-3; 9 positions match TRBD1. The V and J ends lost 6 bases and 3 bases, in that order; junction bases with no gene match: 5. The CDR3 has 15 residues. Germline V gives CDR1 ENHRY, CDR2 SYGVKD. The CDR3 region has the DNA TGTGCCATCAGCTGGGACAGGGAAGACACCGGGGAGCTGTTTTTT. Translating it yields CAISWDREDTGELFF.

The rearrangement joins TRBV6-5 to TRBJ1-2, with 9 positions matching TRBD1. There are 14 residues in the CDR3. Trimming took 6 bases from V and 4 from J; bases not matched to a gene: 6. The germline CDR1 and CDR2 sequences are MNHEY and SVGAGI. CDR3 residues: CASRRQGDSYGYTF. The CDR3 nucleotides read TGTGCCAGCAGAAGACAGGGGGATTCCTATGGCTACACCTTC.

The V gene is TRBV10-3, the J gene TRBJ1-1, with D possibly being TRBD1 (6 bases). Trimming pared 0 bases from V and 1 base from J, leaving 15 bases between. Germline V lookup: CDR1 ENHRY, CDR2 SYGVKD. This CDR3 spans 17 amino acids. DNA of the CDR3: TGTGCCATCAGTGAGTCTCGGGGGGGGACATCGAACACTGAAGCTTTCTTT. Its translation is CAISESRGGTSNTEAFF.

V usage is TRBV3-1 (or the pseudogene TRBV3-2) and J usage is TRBJ2-2; no clear D gene. The germline CDR1 and CDR2 sequences are LGHDT and YNNKEL (reference sequence). The CDR3 extends over 14 amino acids. V was trimmed by 0 bases and J by 4 bases, leaving 6 bases between them. The CDR3 DNA reads as TGTGCCAGCAGCCAAGATCTCGCCACCGGGGAGCTGTTTTTT. It encodes CASSQDLATGELFF.

Regarding this clone: Other DNA sequences within the sample encode an identical CDR3. The CDR3 DNA sequence: TGTGCCAGCAGCATTCAAGGGTATAGCAATCAGCCCCAGCATTTT. It encodes CASSIQGYSNQPQHF. The V gene is TRBV19, the J gene TRBJ1-5; no clear D gene. CDR3 length equals 15 residues. Per the germline V gene, CDR1 is LNHDA and CDR2 is SQIVND (reference sequence). V was clipped by 9 bases and J by 0 bases, with 15 bases between them.

This clone was seen a handful of times. The genes are TRBV19 and TRBJ1-2; D remains ambiguous. CDR3 length: 18 amino acids. Germline CDR1 LNHDA, CDR2 SQIVND (reference sequence). The V and J ends lost 1 base and 2 bases respectively, with 20 bases between them. The CDR3 sequence is CASSIVRQAPRENYGYTF. CDR3 nucleotides: TGTGCCAGTAGTATAGTTCGGCAGGCCCCTCGAGAAAACTATGGCTACACCTTC.

The chain employs TRBV25-1 and TRBJ1-1; 9 positions agree with TRBD1. Germline V gene lookup returns CDR1 MGHDK and CDR2 SYGVNS. V shed 5 bases and J 4 bases; nucleotides not matched to a gene: 17. The CDR3 runs 18 residues. The CDR3 sequence: CASSKGPGQGFRGTEAFF. The DNA of the CDR3 is TGTGCCAGCAGTAAGGGACCGGGACAGGGCTTCCGGGGCACTGAAGCTTTCTTT.

The chain joins TRBV14 to TRBJ2-5, with 8 nucleotides matching TRBD2. From germline, CDR1 is SGHDN and CDR2 FVKESK. The junction had 7 bases not matched to a gene; V was cut back by 2 bases and J by 5 bases. This CDR3 contains 15 residues. The CDR3 coding sequence is TGTGCCAGCAGCCAAAAGGGACTAGTTGGTGAGACCCAGTACTTC. It codes for CASSQKGLVGETQYF.

The gene calls are TRBV7-9 and TRBJ1-2; unclear D gene. The CDR3 contains 14 residues. Germline V gene sequence: CDR1 SEHNR, CDR2 FQNEAQ (reference sequence). The V end lost 3 bases, the J end lost 3 bases, and 11 bases lay between the germline ends. As DNA, the CDR3 is TGTGCCAGCAGCTTGGAAGGTCCAGACTATGGCTACACCTTC. It translates to CASSLEGPDYGYTF.

This clone was counted a single time. The J gene is TRBJ1-1, the V gene TRBV9; D remains ambiguous. CDR3 size: 14 residues. V was clipped by 3 bases and J by 1 base, with 10 bases between them. The germline V gene encodes CDR1 SGDLS and CDR2 YYNGEE. For the CDR3, the DNA is TGTGCCAGCAGCGCCGGAGGTTGGAACACTGAAGCTTTCTTT. Protein: CASSAGGWNTEAFF.

The V call is TRBV27, the J call TRBJ1-2, with D tentatively TRBD1 (5 bases). The V and J ends lost 3 bases and 8 bases respectively, with 13 bases between them. The CDR3 runs 13 residues. Germline V gives CDR1 MNHEY, CDR2 SMNVEV (reference sequence). The CDR3 reads CASSLRGFGGYTF. CDR3 DNA sequence: TGTGCCAGCAGTTTGCGGGGCTTCGGCGGCTACACCTTC.

This clone was recorded only once. The V and J genes are TRBV2 and TRBJ2-4; maybe TRBD2 (5 bases). In germline, CDR1 is SNHLY, CDR2 FYNNEI. Trimming left V 4 bases short and J 0 bases short, with 16 bases between. The CDR3 consists of 17 residues. The DNA of the CDR3 is TGTGCCAGCAGTGCGGAGGAGTCCCACCTAGCCAAAAACATTCAGTACTTC. Translation gives CASSAEESHLAKNIQYF.